This T cell receptor (beta chain) was identified during a study of T cell responses to AZD1222 COVID-19 vaccine. This CDR3 contains 16 residues. The V gene's germline CDR1 is MNHEY and CDR2 SVGAGI. J was trimmed by 0 bases and V by 4 bases; bases with no gene match: 2. Study conclusions and caveats: The donors showed a predominance of white British ancestry and of females, with possible underestimation of clonal diversity. Only a handful of AZD1222 recipients tested seropositive at baseline.

Analysis merged second doses at about 4 or about 12 weeks. The data were produced by immunoSEQ multiplex PCR, yet TCRdb's version contains in-frame clones alone and is incomplete. This sample has 120,000 to 150,000 clones, with about 86% found just once. Turning to this clone: Antigen unknown.

The chain joins TRBV6-5 to TRBJ2-3; 12 nucleotides line up with TRBD2. This sequence originates from an adult who received the AZD1222 COVID-19 vaccine. The sample consisted of peripheral blood, taken 28 days after the second AZD1222 dose. The CDR3 nucleotides are TGTGCCAGCAGTTCCGGACTAGCGGGAAGCACAGATACGCAGTATTTT. This codes for CASSSGLAGSTDTQYF.